This passage covers 17 T cell receptor beta chains from one sample sequenced in a study of CD8 T cells in ankylosing spondylitis. From the 5' RACE reads, TCRdb called clonotypes with MiXCR, one entry per CDR3 protein. The repertoire holds just under 95,000 distinct CDR3 sequences, with about 8.8% as singletons. Source material: blood, either unsorted or a sorted T cell fraction (not recorded which). The receptors were gathered from a male donor with ankylosing spondylitis or in good health (not recorded which).

The sample holds many counts of this clonotype. The chain recombines TRBV12-3 or TRBV12-4 with TRBJ2-7; 7 nucleotides line up with TRBD1. This CDR3 region has 15 residues. The V segment lost 1 base and the J segment 3 bases; nucleotides outside the gene matches: 6. CDR3 sequence reads: CASSLDGDRLYEQYF. The CDR3 bases are TGTGCCAGCAGTTTAGATGGGGACAGACTCTACGAGCAGTACTTC.

This sequence joins TRBV11-2 and TRBJ2-1; unclear D gene. Trimming stripped 1 base from V and 6 bases from J, with 10 bases between. In germline, CDR1 is SGHAT, CDR2 FQNNGV. The CDR3 is 14 amino acids. The CDR3 spells CASSLVSRVNEQFF. The CDR3 region has the DNA TGTGCCAGCAGCTTAGTATCTAGGGTCAATGAGCAGTTCTTC. Using reference TRBV11-2 and TRBJ2-1 for the parts outside the CDR3, the full variable domain is EAGVAQSPRYKIIEKRQSVAFWCNPISGHATLYWYQQILGQGPKLLIQFQNNGVVDDSQLPKDRFSAERLKGVDSTLKIQPAKLEDSAVYLCASSLVSRVNEQFFGPGTRLTVL.

Many counts were recorded for this clonotype. The gene calls are TRBV12-3 or TRBV12-4 and TRBJ2-3; 9 nucleotides line up with TRBD2. The CDR3 has 12 residues. Trimming took 6 bases from V and 10 from J; bases not matched to a gene: 5. DNA for the CDR3: TGTGCCAGCAGCCAGAGACTAGCGGCGCAGTATTTT. It translates to CASSQRLAAQYF.

The chain combines TRBV4-2 with TRBJ2-7, with D maybe TRBD2 (5 bases). The CDR3 is made up of 14 amino acids. With 4 bases removed from V and 3 bases from J, the gap between germline ends came to 13 bases. The germline gives CDR1 LGHNA, CDR2 YNFKEQ. The CDR3: CASSPAGRFYEQYF. CDR3 nucleotide sequence: TGTGCCAGCAGCCCCGCGGGCCGCTTCTACGAGCAGTACTTC.

The V and J genes are TRBV5-1 and TRBJ2-6; 8 bases fit TRBD1. The length of the CDR3 is 18 residues. J gave up 0 bases and V 3 bases, and 8 bases lay outside the gene matches. CDR1 and CDR2 (germline): SGHRS, YFSETQ. CDR3 amino acids: CASSSTRDRSSGANVLTF. In nucleotides, the CDR3 is TGCGCCAGCAGCTCAACTCGGGACAGGTCCTCTGGGGCCAACGTCCTGACTTTC.

In this sample, this clonotype turned up many times. The chain is built from TRBV3-1 and TRBJ1-2; 7 bases are a match to TRBD1. The length of the CDR3 is 15 residues. Germline-derived CDR1 and CDR2 are LGHDT and YNNKEL (reference sequence). V gave up 3 bases and J gave up 5 bases; unmatched junction bases: 9. The CDR3 loop reads CASSHAAGTVYGYTF. CDR3 DNA sequence: TGTGCCAGCAGCCATGCGGCCGGGACAGTTTATGGCTACACCTTC.

Of note for this clonotype: At one boundary the junction diverges from the germline segment, which might be a read error. The rearrangement uses TRBV14 and TRBJ1-6, with no clear D. Germline values: CDR1 SGHDN, CDR2 FVKESK. CDR3 length equals 15 residues. The CDR3 is CVSSPLGVSNSPLHF. CDR3 in DNA: TGTGTCAGCAGCCCCTTGGGTGTTTCGAATTCACCCCTCCACTTT.

The chain carries TRBV20-1 and TRBJ2-3, with 13 bases that match TRBD2. CDR3 length: 17 amino acids. V lost 1 base and J lost 0; bases outside the gene matches: 4. Germline V lookup: CDR1 DFQATT, CDR2 SNEGSKA (reference sequence). The CDR3, as DNA: TGCAGTGCTAGAGTACTAGCGGGGGGGATGAGCACAGATACGCAGTATTTT. It codes for CSARVLAGGMSTDTQYF.

The V and J genes are TRBV3-1 and TRBJ2-6; D is unclear. The germline gives CDR1 LGHDT, CDR2 YNNKEL (reference sequence). The CDR3 totals 17 residues. V was trimmed by 0 bases and J by 1 base, leaving 10 bases between them. CDR3 nucleotides: TGTGCCAGCAGCCAAGATTATCTACCTTCTGGGGCCAACGTCCTGACTTTC. Translation gives CASSQDYLPSGANVLTF.

The V gene is TRBV20-1, the J gene TRBJ1-1, with D perhaps TRBD1 (6 bases). Deletions cut 4 bases from V and 7 bases from J, with 19 bases between. Germline lookup yields CDR1 DFQATT and CDR2 SNEGSKA (reference sequence). CDR3 length equals 14 residues. CDR3 loop: CSATKIRGRSEAFF. The CDR3 region has the DNA TGCAGTGCTACTAAAATTCGGGGGCGGAGTGAAGCTTTCTTT.

The table lists this clonotype with many counts. The rearrangement uses TRBV28 and TRBJ2-3; D is perhaps TRBD2 (6 bases). Germline V CDR1 and CDR2: MDHEN, SYDVKM. The length of the CDR3 is 14 residues. V was trimmed by 4 bases and J by 1 base, leaving 9 bases between them. CDR3 DNA: TGTGCCAGCAGTTCGCCGGGGGGCACAGATACGCAGTATTTT. Protein sequence: CASSSPGGTDTQYF.

To note about this clonotype: A much larger clone lies a single base off, so this may be a read error. The chain carries TRBV30 and TRBJ1-4; D remains unclear. CDR3 length: 14 amino acids. V lost 4 bases and J 1 base, leaving 10 bases between the germline ends. Per germline, CDR1 GTSNPN and CDR2 SVGIG (reference sequence). As DNA, the CDR3 is TGTGCCTGGACCCTGGGAGTAACTAATGAAAAACTGTTTTTT. Amino acid sequence: CAWTLGVTNEKLFF.

This clonotype was seen repeatedly, ten times or more. The chain recombines TRBV19 with TRBJ2-1; TRBD2 matches at 8 bases. This CDR3 has 17 amino acids. Germline V gene data show CDR1 as LNHDA and CDR2 as SQIVND (reference sequence). V lost 3 bases to trimming and J lost 10 bases; unmatched junction nucleotides: 17. The CDR3 coding sequence is TGTGCCAGTAGTATGGGTACCGGGGGGGCCGATATAGGGGAGCAGTTCTTC. Translation: CASSMGTGGADIGEQFF.

The gene calls are TRBV6-1 and TRBJ2-2; D could derive from TRBD1 or TRBD2 (6 bases each). Deletions cut 8 bases from V and 4 bases from J, with 14 bases between. The CDR3 is made up of 14 amino acids. Per germline, CDR1 MNHNS and CDR2 SASEGT. The CDR3 is CASSVRGGTGELFF. The CDR3 region has the DNA TGTGCCAGCTCTGTCAGGGGAGGCACCGGGGAGCTGTTTTTT.

V and J are TRBV7-2 and TRBJ1-4; 8 nucleotides agree with TRBD1. V lost 5 bases and J lost 0; bases outside the gene matches: 8. The CDR3 is 17 amino acids. Germline V gives CDR1 SGHTA, CDR2 FQGNSA. The CDR3 reads CASSLTGVLATNEKLFF. CDR3 sequence (DNA): TGTGCCAGCAGCCTGACAGGGGTCCTTGCAACTAATGAAAAACTGTTTTTT.

Ten or more counts support this clonotype. The chain combines TRBV5-1 with TRBJ2-5; 16 bases are shared with TRBD2. This CDR3 is built from 18 residues. CDR1 is SGHRS and CDR2 is YFSETQ in the germline V gene. J lost 5 bases, V lost 0 bases, and 7 bases had no gene match. The CDR3 region is CASSLDGTSGGAGETQYF. CDR3 coding DNA: TGCGCCAGCAGCTTGGATGGGACTAGCGGGGGGGCCGGGGAGACCCAGTACTTC.

This clonotype has a count of ten or more. The rearrangement links TRBV14 to TRBJ2-7, with D uncertain. This CDR3 has 12 residues. Per the germline V gene, CDR1 is SGHDN and CDR2 is FVKESK. V lost 4 bases to trimming and J lost 4 bases, with 8 bases between them. The CDR3, as DNA: TGTGCCAGCAGCCCACAACCTTACGAGCAGTACTTC. As protein: CASSPQPYEQYF.